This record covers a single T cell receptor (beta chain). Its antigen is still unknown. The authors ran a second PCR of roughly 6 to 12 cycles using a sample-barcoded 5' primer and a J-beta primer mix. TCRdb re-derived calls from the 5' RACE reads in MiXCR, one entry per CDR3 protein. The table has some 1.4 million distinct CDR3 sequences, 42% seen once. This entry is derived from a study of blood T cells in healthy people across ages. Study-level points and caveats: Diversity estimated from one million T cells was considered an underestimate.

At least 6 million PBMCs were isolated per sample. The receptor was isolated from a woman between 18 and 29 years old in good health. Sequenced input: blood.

CDR3 sequence: CAISETRTGGNEQFF. CDR3 nucleotides: TGTGCCATCAGTGAGACTAGGACAGGGGGCAATGAGCAGTTCTTC. The chain recombines TRBV10-3 with TRBJ2-1, with 10 positions matching TRBD1. V lost 2 bases to trimming and J lost 6 bases; unmatched junction nucleotides: 4. This CDR3 region has 15 residues. Germline assignment: CDR1 ENHRY and CDR2 SYGVKD.